This T cell receptor (beta chain) is drawn from a study of cytomegalovirus exposure and HLA in healthy donors. Overall study: Around 87 million unique TCRs, all from HLA-typed donors, were included in an early release of the data.

Study observations and caveats: Per published accounts, TCR beta sequences correctly predicted the HLA-A and HLA-B alleles of most subjects. A later analysis found common viral pathogens apparently linked to several of the most significant clusters. Most TCR sequences were rare, but some public TCRs occurred in many donors.

This CDR3 is built from 15 residues. CDR1 is SGHTA, CDR2 FQGNSA, per germline. The V end was cut by 10 bases, the J end by 9 bases, with 25 bases between. Amplification used 60 Vbeta primers and 13 Jbeta primers. Clones were sequenced by immunoSEQ multiplex PCR, and TCRdb holds only the in-frame ones, with some missing. Here the sample spans approximately 150,000 clones, around 60% being singletons. As concerns this clone: Its specificity is not known.

The sample was PBMCs. The rearrangement links TRBV7-2 to TRBJ2-1; tentative D call: TRBD2 (6 bases). This TCR derives from a woman aged 60-70 years in good health and CMV-seropositive. DNA for the CDR3: TGTGCCACCCAGCCCGGGGGACGTAAGACTTCTGAGCAGTTCTTC. It translates to CATQPGGRKTSEQFF.